This T cell receptor (beta chain) emerged from a study of T cell responses to AZD1222 COVID-19 vaccine. Measured with immunoSEQ multiplex PCR; TCRdb has only the in-frame clones, and not every one. The sample lists roughly 120,000 clones; approximately 90% were seen once. Germline values: CDR1 SGDLS, CDR2 YYNGEE. CDR3 length: 13 amino acids. Trimming removed 2 bases from V and 5 bases from J, with 7 bases in between. This TCR was sampled from an adult who received the AZD1222 COVID-19 vaccine. This sequence joins TRBV9 and TRBJ2-2; no firm D call. Source: peripheral blood, taken 28 days after the second AZD1222 dose. The CDR3 region has the DNA TGTGCCAGCAGCGTGAAGCCAACCGGGGAGCTGTTTTTT. Amino acid sequence: CASSVKPTGELFF.